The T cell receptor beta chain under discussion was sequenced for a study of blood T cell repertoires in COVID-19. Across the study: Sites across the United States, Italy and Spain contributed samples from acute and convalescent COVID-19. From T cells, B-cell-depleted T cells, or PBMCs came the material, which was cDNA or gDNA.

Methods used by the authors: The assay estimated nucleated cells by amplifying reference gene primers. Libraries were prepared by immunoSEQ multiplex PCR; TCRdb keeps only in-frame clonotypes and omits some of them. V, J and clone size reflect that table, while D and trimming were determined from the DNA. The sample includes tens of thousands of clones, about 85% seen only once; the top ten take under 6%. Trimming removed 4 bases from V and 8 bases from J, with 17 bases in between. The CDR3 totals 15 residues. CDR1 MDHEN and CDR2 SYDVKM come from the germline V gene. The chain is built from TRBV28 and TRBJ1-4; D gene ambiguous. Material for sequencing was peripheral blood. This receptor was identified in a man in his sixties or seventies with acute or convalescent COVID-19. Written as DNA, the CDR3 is TGTGCCAGCAGTTCACCAGGAAGCCGAGGGGAAAAACTGTTTTTT. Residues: CASSSPGSRGEKLFF.